Shown below are 28 T cell receptor beta chains from a single sample sequenced in a study of blood T cells in healthy people across ages (dated by TCRdb to the mid-2010s). Libraries came from 5' RACE. Sequenced using an Illumina HiSeq 2500. A second PCR of roughly 7 to 12 cycles was performed with a sample-barcoded 5' primer and a J-beta primer mix. TCRdb cleaned the public reads at Q25 with fastp, built clones with MiXCR and kept in-frame beta chains. Duplicate CDR3 protein sequences are folded into a single record with the most common DNA and genes. The table for this sample lists around 1,000,000 distinct CDR3 sequences; around 25% of them were counted only once. Clones ranked in the top ten supply around 0.75% of the sample. These same records also appear under a second study, on T cells of mothers and their children.

The sample taken for sequencing was blood. The receptors were sampled from a girl aged 2-15 years in good health.

V usage is TRBV28 and J usage is TRBJ2-3; tentative D call: TRBD1 (5 bases). CDR1 MDHEN and CDR2 SYDVKM come from the germline V gene. V lost 4 bases and J lost 3, with 17 bases in between. CDR3 length: 16 residues. CDR3 DNA: TGTGCCAGCAGTTCCCGAGAGGCAGGGAATACAGATACGCAGTATTTT. Protein sequence: CASSSREAGNTDTQYF.

This chain joins TRBV12-3 or TRBV12-4 and TRBJ1-2, with D hard to call. This CDR3 region has 15 residues. V shed 5 bases and J shed 5 bases, with 18 bases lying between them. The CDR3 sequence: CASSPSDLKSYGYTF. DNA of the CDR3: TGTGCCAGCAGTCCAAGTGATCTCAAGAGTTATGGCTACACCTTC.

This clonotype has a handful of counts. The genes are TRBV2 and TRBJ1-4, with 7 bases lining up with TRBD1. The germline gives CDR1 SNHLY, CDR2 FYNNEI. The J segment lost 6 bases and the V segment lost 7 bases, leaving 5 bases of the junction unmatched. This CDR3 has 13 amino acids. This CDR3 is CASNWDRDEKLFF. The CDR3 nucleotides are TGTGCCAGCAATTGGGACAGAGATGAAAAACTGTTTTTT.

The chain recombines TRBV11-1 with TRBJ2-1, with 10 bases aligning to TRBD2. Looked up from germline, CDR1 is SGHAT and CDR2 is FQDESV (reference sequence). The CDR3 loop spans 14 amino acids. V was clipped by 8 bases and J by 10 bases; unmatched bases: 11. The CDR3 sequence is CASSQREGLSEQFF. In nucleotides, the CDR3 is TGTGCCAGCTCACAGCGGGAGGGCCTTAGCGAGCAGTTCTTC.

This clonotype was observed many times. The chain joins TRBV9 to TRBJ2-5; D gene unclear. The germline V and J ends were trimmed by 3 bases and 1 base, with 13 bases remaining between them. Germline V gene data show CDR1 as SGDLS and CDR2 as YYNGEE. This CDR3 spans 15 amino acids. CDR3 in amino acids: CASSAYQRLQETQYF. CDR3 sequence (DNA): TGTGCCAGCAGCGCGTATCAGAGACTCCAAGAGACCCAGTACTTC.

This clonotype was recorded a few times. The V gene is TRBV29-1, the J gene TRBJ2-5, with 11 nucleotides matching TRBD2. The J call may not be correct, given that the DNA end is closer to TRBJ2-1. The CDR3 has 14 residues. CDR1 is SQVTM and CDR2 is ANQGSEA in the germline V gene. The CDR3: CSVHAGTSGNEQFF. DNA of the CDR3: TGCAGCGTTCATGCCGGGACTAGCGGCAATGAGCAGTTCTTC.

This clonotype occurred a few times. J is TRBJ2-7 and V is TRBV18; 7 positions match TRBD2. This CDR3 is built from 15 residues. Germline loops: CDR1 KGHSH, CDR2 LQKENI. The V segment lost 5 bases and the J segment 9 bases; nucleotides outside the gene matches: 16. CDR3 in DNA: TGTGCCAGCTCAACCACTAGCGCGGAGACCCCAGGGCAGTACTTC. It codes for CASSTTSAETPGQYF.

The chain is built from TRBV10-3 and TRBJ2-3; 10 bases map to TRBD1. With V trimmed by 0 bases and J by 4 bases, 7 bases remained unmatched. Germline-derived CDR1 and CDR2 are ENHRY and SYGVKD. This CDR3 is built from 17 residues. This chain's CDR3 is CAISESSGQGMSDTQYF. The DNA of the CDR3 is TGTGCCATCAGTGAGTCCTCGGGACAGGGGATGTCAGATACGCAGTATTTT.

This clonotype was seen only a few times. The chain has TRBV5-1 and TRBJ1-1, with D possibly TRBD1 on 5 matching bases. Germline CDR1 SGHRS, CDR2 YFSETQ. This CDR3 is built from 16 residues. Deletions cut 3 bases from V and 3 bases from J, with 18 bases between. The CDR3 nucleotides read TGCGCCAGCAGCTGGGCCGGGGGGACTATGGACACTGAAGCTTTCTTT. Protein: CASSWAGGTMDTEAFF.

This clonotype was seen a few times. The chain employs TRBV15 and TRBJ2-3; D not certain. V was clipped by 5 bases and J by 1 base, with 10 bases between them. This CDR3 has 14 residues. From germline, CDR1 is LNHNV and CDR2 YYDKDF (reference sequence). The CDR3 sequence: CATSGVSRTDTQYF. CDR3 bases: TGTGCCACCAGCGGAGTTTCACGCACAGATACGCAGTATTTT.

This chain joins TRBV4-3 and TRBJ2-3, with 12 bases matching TRBD2. The trim removed 0 bases at V and 0 bases at J, leaving 4 bases unmatched. Germline CDR1 is LGHNA and CDR2 is YSLEER. This CDR3 is 18 amino acids long. Here the CDR3 DNA reads TGCGCCAGCAGCCAAGAGCGCGGACTAGCGGGAAGCACAGATACGCAGTATTTT. Protein sequence: CASSQERGLAGSTDTQYF.

The V gene is TRBV7-3, the J gene TRBJ2-5; 9 nucleotides line up with TRBD1. The DNA end is more similar to TRBJ2-1, so the J call may be wrong. This CDR3 contains 15 residues. Germline CDR1 is SGHTA and CDR2 is FQGTGA. CDR3 amino acids: CASSLIGGTGNEQFF. In nucleotides, the CDR3 is TGTGCCAGCAGCTTAATTGGGGGGACAGGGAATGAGCAGTTCTTC.

The chain combines TRBV6-5 with TRBJ1-4; D gene unclear. Germline assignment: CDR1 MNHEY and CDR2 SVGAGI. The V and J ends lost 4 bases and 8 bases respectively, with 20 bases between them. CDR3 length: 16 amino acids. CDR3 nucleotides: TGTGCCAGCAGTTTTCTCGGCGGGCGTGAGGGCGAAAAACTGTTTTTT. Encoded protein: CASSFLGGREGEKLFF.

The chain employs TRBV20-1 and TRBJ1-5, with a tentative D call TRBD1 (5 bases). The CDR3 loop spans 15 amino acids. The germline gives CDR1 DFQATT, CDR2 SNEGSKA (reference sequence). V dropped 4 bases and J dropped 0 bases, with 13 bases sitting between them. The CDR3 loop is CSATTGDYSNQPQHF. CDR3 DNA: TGCAGTGCTACAACAGGCGACTATAGCAATCAGCCCCAGCATTTT.

The V gene is TRBV14, the J gene TRBJ1-6; a possible D gene is TRBD1 (5 bases). Germline V lookup: CDR1 SGHDN, CDR2 FVKESK. V was cut by 1 base and J by 8 bases, with 18 bases left in between. The CDR3 sequence is 17 residues long. CDR3 bases: TGTGCCAGCAGCCAAGGGCTTATACAGGCCTGGGATTCACCCCTCCACTTT. Protein product: CASSQGLIQAWDSPLHF.

This clonotype was picked up a small number of times. The CDR3 sequence is CSVEEGAFKYYEQYF. The CDR3 DNA reads TGCAGCGTTGAAGAAGGGGCCTTTAAGTACTACGAGCAGTACTTC. This chain links TRBV29-1 with TRBJ2-7; D may be TRBD1 (5 bases). V lost 0 bases and J 3 bases, leaving 15 bases between the germline ends. CDR1 SQVTM and CDR2 ANQGSEA come from the germline V gene. CDR3 length equals 15 residues.

In nucleotides, the CDR3 is TGTGCCAGCAGACGGTCCACCGGGGAGCTGTTTTTT. Its protein product is CASRRSTGELFF. The chain has TRBV3-1 and TRBJ2-2; D gene uncertain. The CDR3 has 12 residues. Trimming took 6 bases from V and 4 from J, leaving 6 bases between them. The germline V gene encodes CDR1 LGHDT and CDR2 YNNKEL (reference sequence).

The gene calls are TRBV29-1 and TRBJ2-1; D may be TRBD2 (7 bases). Germline CDR1 and CDR2: SQVTM and ANQGSEA. The CDR3 is 18 amino acids. The germline V and J ends were trimmed by 8 bases and 4 bases, with 30 bases remaining between them. This CDR3 is CSNIGLRGESGKYNEQFF. CDR3 bases: TGCAGCAACATCGGCCTGAGGGGGGAGAGCGGGAAATACAATGAGCAGTTCTTC.

This clonotype was recorded many times. This chain joins TRBV20-1 and TRBJ2-1; 14 bases align to TRBD2. The junction had 1 base not matched to a gene; V was cut back by 0 bases and J by 9 bases. The CDR3 is 14 amino acids. From germline, CDR1 is DFQATT and CDR2 SNEGSKA (reference sequence). CDR3 in DNA: TGCAGTGCTAGAGAGGGACTAGCGGGAGTTGAGCAGTTCTTC. It translates to CSAREGLAGVEQFF.

This clonotype has a handful of counts. The chain has TRBV29-1 and TRBJ2-5; 7 nucleotides match TRBD2. The assigned J gene may be wrong: the sequence end matches TRBJ2-7 better. The CDR3 spans 14 residues. From germline, CDR1 is SQVTM and CDR2 ANQGSEA. CDR3: CSVEGDYTTDEQYF. CDR3 in DNA: TGCAGCGTTGAGGGGGACTATACCACCGACGAGCAGTACTTC.

This rearrangement joins TRBV4-1 to TRBJ2-2, with D perhaps assigned TRBD1 or TRBD2 (5 bases each). CDR3 length equals 14 residues. Looked up from germline, CDR1 is MGHRA and CDR2 is YSYEKL. The germline V and J ends were trimmed by 4 bases and 5 bases, with 11 bases remaining between them. The CDR3 DNA reads TGCGCCAGCAGCCGGGGACCCGTGACCGGGGAGCTGTTTTTT. Its translation: CASSRGPVTGELFF.

V is TRBV7-2 and J is TRBJ2-7; 10 bases fit TRBD1. CDR1 SGHTA and CDR2 FQGNSA come from the germline V gene. Losses at the gene ends were 4 bases for V and 4 bases for J; bases not matched to a gene: 13. The length of the CDR3 is 17 residues. CDR3 sequence: CASSSMRGTGALYEQYF. The CDR3 coding sequence is TGTGCCAGCAGCTCGATGAGGGGGACAGGGGCTCTATACGAGCAGTACTTC.

On this clonotype: One end of the junction fails to match germline, which may point to a read error. The V and J genes are TRBV7-9 and TRBJ2-5, with TRBD1 matching 11 bases. The J call is uncertain, as TRBJ2-7 better fits the DNA end. CDR3 length: 16 amino acids. Germline values: CDR1 SEHNR, CDR2 FQNEAQ (reference sequence). In DNA form, the CDR3 reads TGTGCCAACAGCCTCAGCGGGACAGGGGGCTCCTACGAGCAGTACTTC. Protein sequence: CANSLSGTGGSYEQYF.

The chain carries TRBV10-3 and TRBJ2-1, with D perhaps assigned TRBD1 or TRBD2 (5 bases each). This CDR3 has 13 residues. The V end was cut by 6 bases, the J end by 5 bases, with 11 bases between. The germline CDR1 and CDR2 sequences are ENHRY and SYGVKD. The CDR3: CAIRGDRNNEQFF. CDR3 nucleotides: TGTGCCATCAGGGGAGACAGAAACAATGAGCAGTTCTTC.

This clonotype was found a few times. Sequence at one end of the junction differs from germline and may be a read error. The chain links TRBV20-1 to TRBJ2-1, with D possibly TRBD2 on 5 matching bases. The CDR3 covers 17 residues. In germline, CDR1 is DFQATT, CDR2 SNEGSKA (reference sequence). The CDR3 reads CSARSITRLFSYNERFF. CDR3 DNA: TGCAGTGCTAGGTCTATTACCCGACTATTTTCCTACAATGAGCGGTTCTTC.

Worth noting for this clonotype: One junction end disagrees with the germline gene, perhaps due to a read error. The CDR3 reads CTSSQETVNYGYTF. DNA of the CDR3: TGTACCAGCAGCCAAGAGACGGTTAACTATGGCTACACCTTC. The chain has TRBV3-1 and TRBJ1-2, with D hard to call. Germline V gene data show CDR1 as LGHDT and CDR2 as YNNKEL (reference sequence). This CDR3 has 14 residues.

The chain recombines TRBV11-1 with TRBJ2-3, with 10 bases identical to TRBD2. The CDR3 sequence is 16 residues long. CDR1 is SGHAT, CDR2 FQDESV, per germline (reference sequence). After removal of 4 bases from V and 4 bases from J, the junction contained 8 bases not matched to a gene. CDR3 sequence (DNA): TGTGCCAGCAGCTCAACGCCTAGCGGGGGCCCAGATACGCAGTATTTT. Its translation: CASSSTPSGGPDTQYF.

As for this clonotype: Because it lacks the conserved phenylalanine or tryptophan at the end, this CDR3 is likely a read error. The gene calls are TRBV20-1 and TRBJ1-6, with D perhaps TRBD1 (5 bases). The CDR3 has 15 residues. V lost 6 bases and J lost 5, with 17 bases in between. CDR1 and CDR2 from the germline V gene are DFQATT and SNEGSKA (reference sequence). DNA of the CDR3: TGCAGTGCCAGGATGGGACGGCCGAATAATTCACCCCTCCACCTT. Translation: CSARMGRPNNSPLHL.